The next 28 T cell receptor beta chains were all read from a single sample in a study of T-cell memory formation after mild COVID-19. TCRdb re-derived calls from the 5' RACE reads in MiXCR, one entry per CDR3 protein. The sample has under 350,000 distinct CDR3 sequences, 15% to 20% seen once. Material for sequencing was PBMCs or a T cell subset sorted from them (not recorded which). The source of these receptors is a man in his late teens or twenties who had mild COVID-19 (a few samples of this study predate the infection). Cell type and time point are not known.

This clonotype was recorded many times. This rearrangement joins TRBV4-1 to TRBJ2-6; D not resolved. The CDR3 is made up of 19 amino acids. The V gene's germline CDR1 is MGHRA and CDR2 YSYEKL. V was cut by 0 bases and J by 0 bases, with 15 bases left in between. CDR3: CASSQDSVSTRSGANVLTF. The CDR3 nucleotides are TGCGCCAGCAGCCAAGATTCAGTTTCAACGCGCTCTGGGGCCAACGTCCTGACTTTC.

This clonotype has only a few counts. J is TRBJ1-1 and V is TRBV11-1; 7 bases fit TRBD1. V shed 4 bases and J 4 bases; nucleotides not matched to a gene: 9. Looked up from germline, CDR1 is SGHAT and CDR2 is FQDESV (reference sequence). The CDR3 covers 15 residues. In DNA, the CDR3 is TGTGCCAGCAGCTCTTTGACAGGGAGTGGCACTGAAGCTTTCTTT. Translated, it gives CASSSLTGSGTEAFF.

Only a few counts were recorded for this clonotype. The chain couples TRBV4-3 to TRBJ1-1, with 7 bases that match TRBD1. V trimming: 0 bases; J trimming: 4 bases; junction bases outside the gene matches: 5. CDR3 length equals 15 residues. Germline lookup yields CDR1 LGHNA and CDR2 YSLEER. The CDR3: CASSQDATGTTEAFF. The CDR3 DNA sequence: TGCGCCAGCAGCCAAGACGCGACAGGGACCACTGAAGCTTTCTTT.

This clonotype was counted between two and nine times. This rearrangement joins TRBV7-9 to TRBJ1-4; maybe TRBD1 (5 bases). The CDR3 consists of 15 residues. CDR1 is SEHNR and CDR2 is FQNEAQ in the germline V gene (reference sequence). V lost 5 bases and J lost 1, with 11 bases in between. The CDR3 DNA reads TGTGCCAGCAGCCCTTCAGGGTTAACTAATGAAAAACTGTTTTTT. Translating it yields CASSPSGLTNEKLFF.

This clonotype was seen a few times. The chain's CDR3 is CASSEAHRHSIQYF. DNA of the CDR3: TGTGCCAGCAGTGAAGCACACAGGCATAGCATTCAGTACTTC. The chain joins TRBV6-1 to TRBJ2-4, with D possibly being TRBD1 (5 bases). The germline V gene encodes CDR1 MNHNS and CDR2 SASEGT. Deletions cut 0 bases from V and 9 bases from J, with 12 bases between. The CDR3 is 14 residues long.

The gene calls are TRBV29-1 and TRBJ2-3; D not certain. This CDR3 is 12 amino acids long. Germline CDR1 SQVTM, CDR2 ANQGSEA. Trimming pared 6 bases from V and 3 bases from J, leaving 10 bases between. DNA for the CDR3: TGCAGCGTCTTAGGTGGGACAGATACGCAGTATTTT. This encodes CSVLGGTDTQYF.

This clonotype was found a few times. The V gene is TRBV6-2 or TRBV6-3, the J gene TRBJ2-1, with a possible D match to TRBD2 (6 bases). The CDR3 covers 13 residues. CDR1 is MNHEY, CDR2 SVGEGT, per germline. The V gene lost 4 bases and the J gene lost 7 bases, with 11 bases spanning the gap. The CDR3 protein is CASSSLARNEQFF. CDR3 sequence (DNA): TGTGCCAGCAGTTCGCTAGCGAGGAATGAGCAGTTCTTC.

This clonotype has more than one count but fewer than ten. V is TRBV7-8 and J is TRBJ2-1; D remains unclear. CDR3 length equals 16 residues. Trimming shortened V by 2 bases and J by 0 bases, and 11 bases separated the two germline ends. Germline assignment: CDR1 SGHVS and CDR2 FQNEAQ. Here the CDR3 reads CASSLRRPPSYNEQFF. The CDR3 DNA follows: TGTGCCAGCAGCTTACGCAGGCCTCCCTCCTACAATGAGCAGTTCTTC.

The J gene is TRBJ1-5, the V gene TRBV18, with D possibly matching TRBD1 (5 bases). V was clipped by 3 bases and J by 6 bases, with 15 bases between them. Germline values: CDR1 KGHSH, CDR2 LQKENI. The CDR3 consists of 15 residues. CDR3 sequence reads: CASSPGQGKAQPQHF. The CDR3 DNA follows: TGTGCCAGCTCACCGGGCCAGGGCAAGGCTCAGCCCCAGCATTTT.

In this sample, this clonotype turned up a few times. The chain combines TRBV9 with TRBJ1-5; 10 nucleotides line up with TRBD1. The CDR3 totals 15 residues. V trimming: 0 bases; J trimming: 7 bases; junction bases outside the gene matches: 4. CDR1 and CDR2 (germline): SGDLS, YYNGEE. The CDR3 sequence is CASSVGTGGEQPQHF. DNA of the CDR3: TGTGCCAGCAGCGTAGGGACAGGGGGAGAGCAGCCCCAGCATTTT.

The rearrangement links TRBV6-5 to TRBJ2-1, with 11 bases lining up with TRBD1. This CDR3 region has 14 residues. The J segment lost 8 bases and the V segment lost 4 bases, leaving 4 bases of the junction unmatched. CDR1 MNHEY and CDR2 SVGAGI come from the germline V gene. CDR3 residues: CASSSWTGGDEQFF. The CDR3, as DNA: TGTGCCAGCAGTTCATGGACAGGGGGCGATGAGCAGTTCTTC.

In this sample, this clonotype turned up a few times. The chain carries TRBV5-4 and TRBJ2-2; TRBD1 might be the D (5 bases). The CDR3 covers 15 residues. CDR1 and CDR2 (germline): SGHNT, YYREEE (reference sequence). Trimming left V 4 bases short and J 1 base short, with 11 bases between. The CDR3 region has the DNA TGTGCCAGCAGCAAAATGACAGAGAACACCGGGGAGCTGTTTTTT. As protein: CASSKMTENTGELFF.

This sequence joins TRBV4-2 and TRBJ1-1, with TRBD1 matching 10 bases. In germline, CDR1 is LGHNA, CDR2 YNFKEQ. The junction had 12 bases not matched to a gene; V was cut back by 0 bases and J by 5 bases. This CDR3 comprises 18 residues. The DNA of the CDR3 is TGTGCCAGCAGCCAAGATCCCACCCTGACAGGGGGCGGAACTGAAGCTTTCTTT. Translating gives CASSQDPTLTGGGTEAFF.

This clonotype has a count of ten or more. V and J are TRBV5-1 and TRBJ2-5, with unresolved D. Germline assignment: CDR1 SGHRS and CDR2 YFSETQ. V was clipped by 4 bases and J by 2 bases, with 12 bases between them. CDR3 length: 14 residues. The CDR3 loop is CASSPGDRQETQYF. CDR3 in DNA: TGCGCCAGCAGCCCGGGTGATCGGCAAGAGACCCAGTACTTC.

The chain employs TRBV6-1 and TRBJ1-6; D perhaps matches TRBD1 (5 bases). Germline V lookup: CDR1 MNHNS, CDR2 SASEGT. This CDR3 is built from 13 residues. V shed 6 bases and J shed 18 bases, with 21 bases lying between them. The CDR3 nucleotides are TGTGCCAGCAGCGATTGGGACGGCCCCAAGGCCCACTTT. Residues: CASSDWDGPKAHF.

The V call is TRBV28, the J call TRBJ1-3, with D perhaps matching TRBD1 (6 bases). The CDR3 runs 14 residues. Trimming cost V 2 bases and J 5 bases, with 10 bases left between them. Looked up from germline, CDR1 is MDHEN and CDR2 is SYDVKM. As DNA, the CDR3 is TGTGCCAGCAGTTTAATCGGACAGCGAAACACCATATATTTT. This gives the protein CASSLIGQRNTIYF.

In this sample, this clonotype turned up a few times. The V gene is TRBV10-3, the J gene TRBJ2-1; D is unresolved. Germline-derived CDR1 and CDR2 are ENHRY and SYGVKD. This CDR3 is 13 amino acids long. The V end was cut by 0 bases, the J end by 9 bases, with 9 bases between. The DNA of the CDR3 is TGTGCCATCAGTGAGTCTGTTCCGAGTGAGCAGTTCTTC. Amino acid sequence: CAISESVPSEQFF.

The chain joins TRBV18 to TRBJ2-1; TRBD1 matches 9 bases. CDR3 length: 15 residues. Germline CDR1 reads KGHSH; CDR2 reads LQKENI. V gave up 5 bases and J gave up 1 base; unmatched junction bases: 3. CDR3 protein: CASSSGQGSYNEQFF. The CDR3 DNA sequence: TGTGCCAGCTCATCGGGACAGGGTTCCTACAATGAGCAGTTCTTC.

This clonotype appeared many times. The chain carries TRBV29-1 and TRBJ2-6, with D perhaps TRBD2 (6 bases). Germline V gene data show CDR1 as SQVTM and CDR2 as ANQGSEA. The CDR3 has 13 amino acids. Trimming pared 3 bases from V and 6 bases from J, leaving 9 bases between. CDR3 nucleotides: TGCAGCGTTGAGGGACTCCCGGCCAACGTCCTGACTTTC. Translation: CSVEGLPANVLTF.

V is TRBV5-1 and J is TRBJ2-7, with 10 bases that match TRBD2. This CDR3 region has 16 residues. Germline CDR1 SGHRS, CDR2 YFSETQ. V was pared by 1 base and J by 0 bases, with 4 bases of the junction left unmatched. Here the CDR3 DNA reads TGCGCCAGCAGCTTGTTCCTAGCGGGGGCCTCCTACGAGCAGTACTTC. It encodes CASSLFLAGASYEQYF.

The chain uses TRBV4-3 and TRBJ2-1; the match to TRBD2 covers 10 bases. J was trimmed by 4 bases and V by 4 bases; bases with no gene match: 10. Germline V gene sequence: CDR1 LGHNA, CDR2 YSLEER. The CDR3 totals 17 residues. Here the CDR3 DNA reads TGCGCCAGCAGCCCCCGAATTCCTAGCGGGGGATACAATGAGCAGTTCTTC. Protein sequence: CASSPRIPSGGYNEQFF.

The rearrangement uses TRBV5-1 and TRBJ2-3; 8 bases are shared with TRBD2. Germline-derived CDR1 and CDR2 are SGHRS and YFSETQ. The CDR3 covers 15 residues. The trim removed 2 bases at V and 2 bases at J, leaving 4 bases unmatched. CDR3 protein: CASSFGTSLTDTQYF. The CDR3 DNA is TGCGCCAGCAGCTTCGGGACTAGTCTCACAGATACGCAGTATTTT.

In its sample, this clonotype was seen a few times. The V gene is TRBV20-1, the J gene TRBJ1-2; D is perhaps TRBD1 (6 bases). Trimming left V 1 base short and J 4 bases short, with 10 bases between. This CDR3 has 13 residues. CDR1 is DFQATT, CDR2 SNEGSKA, per germline (reference sequence). The CDR3 spells CSARGGRGYGYTF. The CDR3 nucleotides are TGCAGTGCTAGAGGGGGGCGCGGCTATGGCTACACCTTC.

The chain couples TRBV5-1 to TRBJ1-2; no firm D call. V was pared by 0 bases and J by 5 bases, with 14 bases between. CDR3 length: 15 amino acids. Germline CDR1 and CDR2: SGHRS and YFSETQ. The CDR3 here is CASSLESERVYGYTF. The CDR3 DNA is TGCGCCAGCAGCTTGGAAAGCGAACGAGTATATGGCTACACCTTC.

J is TRBJ2-2 and V is TRBV2; D not resolved. Trimming shortened V by 4 bases and J by 5 bases, and 11 bases separated the two germline ends. CDR1 and CDR2 from the germline V gene are SNHLY and FYNNEI. CDR3 length equals 14 residues. The CDR3: CASSGVLGTGELFF. CDR3 DNA sequence: TGTGCCAGCAGTGGCGTCCTTGGAACCGGGGAGCTGTTTTTT.

This clonotype was found a few times. This chain links TRBV5-1 with TRBJ2-5; 10 positions agree with TRBD2. J was trimmed by 1 base and V by 7 bases; bases with no gene match: 7. The length of the CDR3 is 15 residues. The V gene's germline CDR1 is SGHRS and CDR2 YFSETQ. In DNA form, the CDR3 reads TGCGCCAGCCTTGGACTAGCGGTATTCCAAGAGACCCAGTACTTC. This sequence encodes CASLGLAVFQETQYF. The whole variable domain, filled in from reference TRBV5-1 and TRBJ2-5, reads KAGVTQTPRYLIKTRGQQVTLSCSPISGHRSVSWYQQTPGQGLQFLFEYFSETQRNKGNFPGRFSGRQFSNSRSEMNVSTLELGDSALYLCASLGLAVFQETQYFGPGTRLLVL.

This clonotype was seen a few times. The V gene is TRBV13, the J gene TRBJ1-4; 7 bases are shared with TRBD1. The ends lost 5 bases at V and 0 bases at J; junction bases unmatched: 6. CDR3 size: 16 residues. CDR1 PRHDT and CDR2 FYEKMQ come from the germline V gene (reference sequence). CDR3 loop: CASSQRDSATNEKLFF. The CDR3 nucleotides are TGTGCCAGCAGCCAACGGGACAGTGCAACTAATGAAAAACTGTTTTTT.

This clonotype was detected only a few times. V is TRBV5-5 and J is TRBJ2-5, with 8 positions matching TRBD1. The CDR3 spans 17 residues. The ends lost 3 bases at V and 5 bases at J; junction bases unmatched: 15. The germline CDR1 and CDR2 sequences are SGHKS and YYEKEE (reference sequence). The CDR3 DNA is TGTGCCAGCAGCTCCGACTGGACAGGGTCTTTAGGGGAGACCCAGTACTTC. Translated: CASSSDWTGSLGETQYF. The full variable domain, with the rest looked up from reference TRBV5-5 and TRBJ2-5, is DAGVTQSPTHLIKTRGQQVTLRCSPISGHKSVSWYQQVLGQGPQFIFQYYEKEERGRGNFPDRFSARQFPNYSSELNVNALLLGDSALYLCASSSDWTGSLGETQYFGPGTRLLVL.